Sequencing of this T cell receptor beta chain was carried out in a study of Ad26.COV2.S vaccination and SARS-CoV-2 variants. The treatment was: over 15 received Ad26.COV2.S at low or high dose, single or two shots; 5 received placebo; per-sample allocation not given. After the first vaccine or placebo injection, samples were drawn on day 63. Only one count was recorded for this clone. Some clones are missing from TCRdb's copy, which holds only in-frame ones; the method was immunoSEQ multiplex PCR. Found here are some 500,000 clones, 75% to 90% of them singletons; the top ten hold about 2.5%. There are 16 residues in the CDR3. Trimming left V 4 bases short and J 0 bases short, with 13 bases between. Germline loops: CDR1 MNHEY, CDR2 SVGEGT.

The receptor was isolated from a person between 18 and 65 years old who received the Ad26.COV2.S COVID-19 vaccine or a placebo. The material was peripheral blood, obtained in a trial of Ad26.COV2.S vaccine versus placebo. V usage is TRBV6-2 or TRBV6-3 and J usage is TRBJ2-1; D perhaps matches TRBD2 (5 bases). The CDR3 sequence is CASSSDFPFSYNEQFF. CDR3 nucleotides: TGTGCCAGCAGTTCGGACTTCCCTTTCTCCTACAATGAGCAGTTCTTC.